This is a list of T cell receptor beta chains from one sample in a study of T cells in Graves' hyperthyroidism and ophthalmopathy. Each CDR3 protein is one row after TCRdb ran MiXCR on the multiplex PCR reads. The sample includes about 560,000 distinct CDR3 sequences, approximately 16% of them seen just once. Sequencing input: blood. These receptors all stem from a woman aged 18-29 years with Graves' hyperthyroidism. The CDR3 runs from the conserved cysteine through the conserved F or W. The D gene is left open where the match is weak. A clone size is listed for some rows: how often the clone was seen (once, few, many), or a class if it is expanded.

TGTGCCAGCAGCCAAGAGACTAGCGGGCGCACAGATACGCAGTATTTT,CASSQETSGRTDTQYF,few,TRBJ2-3,TRBV3-1,TRBD2
TGTGCCAGCAGCGGATATGGGGGCGGCTTAACGAACACCGGGGAGCTGTTTTTT,CASSGYGGGLTNTGELFF,.,TRBJ2-2,TRBV3-1,.
TGTGCCAGCAGTCCCGGGGGAATAGCCAAAAACATTCAGTACTTC,CASSPGGIAKNIQYF,many,TRBJ2-4,TRBV13,.
TGTGCCAGCAGTTTACCGGGGGCCGTCAATCAGCCCCAGCATTTT,CASSLPGAVNQPQHF,few,TRBJ1-5,TRBV28,.
TGTGCCAGCAGCTTAGTGGTAGGGGATTTTTACGAGCAGTACTTC,CASSLVVGDFYEQYF,.,TRBJ2-7,TRBV7-2,.
TGTGCCAGCAGCCTCACTAGCGGGATCACCAATGAGCAGTTCTTC,CASSLTSGITNEQFF,.,TRBJ2-1,TRBV12-3/TRBV12-4,TRBD2
TGTGCCAGCTCACCACCGAAGGTCCCTGAAGCTTTCTTT,CASSPPKVPEAFF,.,TRBJ1-1,TRBV18,.
TGTGCCAGCAGCTCGCCTTGGACAGGGTCGAACACTGAAGCTTTCTTT,CASSSPWTGSNTEAFF,many,TRBJ1-1,TRBV7-3,TRBD1
TGTGCCAGCAGTTCCCCTAGCGGGGGGACCGAGAGGGAGCTGTTTTTT,CASSSPSGGTERELFF,many,TRBJ2-2,TRBV27,TRBD2
TGTGCCAGTGGTCCCGGGACAGGGGGCTCACCCCTCCACTTT,CASGPGTGGSPLHF,once,TRBJ1-6,TRBV19,TRBD1
TGTGCCAGCAAGGGGATCCAGATACCGACCTCGTGGAATGAGCAGTTCTTC,CASKGIQIPTSWNEQFF,many,TRBJ2-1,TRBV28,.
TGTGCCAGCAGTGAGCTAGGAACTCTCTACGAGCAGTACTTC,CASSELGTLYEQYF,many,TRBJ2-7,TRBV6-1,.
TGCAGCGTGGATGGGACTAGCGGGAGCGAAGATACGCAGTATTTT,CSVDGTSGSEDTQYF,many,TRBJ2-3,TRBV29-1,TRBD2
TGTGCCACCAGTCGGGAAACCGGGGAGCTGTTTTTT,CATSRETGELFF,few,TRBJ2-2,TRBV24-1,.
TGTGCCAGCAGCTTGGGGACAGGGTATGATCAGCCCCAGCATTTT,CASSLGTGYDQPQHF,few,TRBJ1-5,TRBV11-2,TRBD1
TGCAGTGCTAGGGCCGTTAGCAATCAGCCCCAGCATTTT,CSARAVSNQPQHF,many,TRBJ1-5,TRBV20-1,.
TGCAGTGCTAGAGAAGGGGTAGATCAGCCCCAGCATTTT,CSAREGVDQPQHF,many,TRBJ1-5,TRBV20-1,.
TGCGCCAGCAGCTGGGGACTAGCGGGAGCGGTTGAGCAGTTCTTC,CASSWGLAGAVEQFF,few,TRBJ2-1,TRBV5-1,TRBD2
TGTGCCAGCAGCGTAGACGTGCCCGCAGGGGTGGAAAACATTCAGTACTTC,CASSVDVPAGVENIQYF,.,TRBJ2-4,TRBV5-1,.
TGTGCCAGCAGCGCCCAGGGACAGGTGACACCCCTCCACTTT,CASSAQGQVTPLHF,many,TRBJ1-6,TRBV11-3,TRBD1
TGTGCCAGCAGCTTAAATCCGGTCGGCGGCCAGGGGGCCCAGTACTTC,CASSLNPVGGQGAQYF,.,TRBJ2-5,TRBV7-3,TRBD1
TGTGCCAGCAGTTTACCCCCTTTGGCAGGGGGCCATCACAATGAGCAGTTCTTC,CASSLPPLAGGHHNEQFF,many,TRBJ2-1,TRBV27,TRBD1
TGTGCCAGCAGCACACAGGGACAGGGGAGACGACGTGAGCAGTTCTTC,CASSTQGQGRRREQFF,many,TRBJ2-1,TRBV7-3,TRBD1
TGTGCCACCAGCAGAGATCCCACTGGAAACACCATATATTTT,CATSRDPTGNTIYF,many,TRBJ1-3,TRBV15,.
TGTGCCAGCGAGACCTTTCAGCGGGGGGGAAGCTCCTACGAGCAGTACTTC,CASETFQRGGSSYEQYF,few,TRBJ2-7,TRBV6-2/TRBV6-3,TRBD2
TGCAGTGCTAGAGGTTACCGTCGAGGAAATCAGCCCCAGCATTTT,CSARGYRRGNQPQHF,many,TRBJ1-5,TRBV20-1,.
TGTGCCAGCAGTGCTGGACAGTTGATGTTTCAGCCCCAGCATTTT,CASSAGQLMFQPQHF,many,TRBJ1-5,TRBV2,.
TGCAGTGCTAGTGAGGGGCGGGTCACTGAAGCTTTCTTT,CSASEGRVTEAFF,many,TRBJ1-1,TRBV20-1,.
TGTGCTAGTGGTCCGGAGCTAGCGGCCCACAATGAGCAGTTCTTC,CASGPELAAHNEQFF,.,TRBJ2-1,TRBV12-5,TRBD2
TGCAGCGTTCAGCGTACCTACAATGAGCAGTTCTTC,CSVQRTYNEQFF,few,TRBJ2-1,TRBV29-1,.
TGTACCAGCAGCCACACCGGGACAGGTGTGGCAACTGAAGCTTTCTTT,CTSSHTGTGVATEAFF,.,TRBJ1-1,TRBV6-1,TRBD1
TGTGCCAGCAGTTACTCGGGACAGGCGTCCGCCGGGGAGCTGTTTTTT,CASSYSGQASAGELFF,.,TRBJ2-2,TRBV6-2/TRBV6-3,TRBD1
TGCGCCAGCAGACTGACAGGGATTAACTCTGGGGCCAACGTCCTGACTTTC,CASRLTGINSGANVLTF,few,TRBJ2-6,TRBV10-2,TRBD1
TGTGCCAGCAGCTTAAGAGCGGGAGATATCACCGGGGAGCTGTTTTTT,CASSLRAGDITGELFF,few,TRBJ2-2,TRBV11-2,TRBD2
TGTGCCAGCAGCCAAGAGCAACAGGGTAATTCACCCCTCCACTTT,CASSQEQQGNSPLHF,few,TRBJ1-6,TRBV4-2,.
TGCGCCAGCAGCCACTCCGTCGGGCGCAGCACAGATACGCAGTATTTT,CASSHSVGRSTDTQYF,many,TRBJ2-3,TRBV5-1,.
TGTGCCAGCACCACAACAGTCGCCTCCTACAATGAGCAGTTCTTC,CASTTTVASYNEQFF,.,TRBJ2-1,TRBV13,.
TGCGCCAGCAGCTTGGGATCGATCTCTTACGAGCAGTACTTC,CASSLGSISYEQYF,few,TRBJ2-7,TRBV5-1,.
TGTGCCAGCAGCTTAGAGGGGGGACAACGCTCCTACGAGCAGTACTTC,CASSLEGGQRSYEQYF,many,TRBJ2-7,TRBV7-2,.
TGTGCCAGCAGTTTAAAGTACGAGCAGTACTTC,CASSLKYEQYF,many,TRBJ2-7,TRBV7-2,.
TGCGCCAGCAGCTTGGTCCAGAACTACGAGCAGTACTTC,CASSLVQNYEQYF,.,TRBJ2-7,TRBV5-1,.
TGTGCCAGCAGTCCACCGGACAGGGACAACGAGCAGTACTTC,CASSPPDRDNEQYF,once,TRBJ2-7,TRBV28,TRBD1
TGTGCCAGCAGCCCCAATGAGCAGTTCTTC,CASSPNEQFF,few,TRBJ2-1,TRBV7-9,.
TGTGCCAGCAGTGAAGTGCCTGCTGGGGACAATGAGCAGTTCTTC,CASSEVPAGDNEQFF,many,TRBJ2-1,TRBV2,.
TGCGCCAGCAGCCAAGGGACTAGCGGGTCTTCACCCTACTTC,CASSQGTSGSSPYF,few,TRBJ2-5,TRBV4-3,TRBD2
TGTGCCATCAGCGACAGGGCTGGGGCCAACGTCCTGACTTTC,CAISDRAGANVLTF,few,TRBJ2-6,TRBV10-3,TRBD1
TGTGCCAGCTCACCATTGGAACAGGGCGGGAACATTCAGTACTTC,CASSPLEQGGNIQYF,.,TRBJ2-4,TRBV18,.
TGCAGTGCTAGAGCCCCAGCGGTGAGATCCTACGAGCAGTACTTC,CSARAPAVRSYEQYF,.,TRBJ2-7,TRBV20-1,.
TGTGCCAGCAGTGACGTCCCAGGGCTTGGAGAGCAGTTCTTC,CASSDVPGLGEQFF,.,TRBJ2-1,TRBV6-4,.